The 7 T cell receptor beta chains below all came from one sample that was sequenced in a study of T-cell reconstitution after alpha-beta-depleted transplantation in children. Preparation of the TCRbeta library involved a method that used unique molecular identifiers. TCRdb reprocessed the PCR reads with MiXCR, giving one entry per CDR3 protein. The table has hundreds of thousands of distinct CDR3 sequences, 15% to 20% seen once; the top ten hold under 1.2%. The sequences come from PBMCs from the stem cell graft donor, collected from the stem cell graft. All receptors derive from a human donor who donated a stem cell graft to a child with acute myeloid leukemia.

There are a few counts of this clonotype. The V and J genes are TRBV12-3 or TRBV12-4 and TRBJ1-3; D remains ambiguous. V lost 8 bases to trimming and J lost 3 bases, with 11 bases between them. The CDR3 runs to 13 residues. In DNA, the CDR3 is TGTGCCAGCGACGCGGGCTTTGGAAACACCATATATTTT. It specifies CASDAGFGNTIYF.

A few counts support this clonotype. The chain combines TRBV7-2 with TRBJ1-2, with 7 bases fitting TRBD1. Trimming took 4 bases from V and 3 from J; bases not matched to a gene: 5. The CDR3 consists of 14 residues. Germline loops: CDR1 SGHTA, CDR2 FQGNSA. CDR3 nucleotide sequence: TGTGCCAGCAGCTCGGAGGGGGCTCACTATGGCTACACCTTC. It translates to CASSSEGAHYGYTF.

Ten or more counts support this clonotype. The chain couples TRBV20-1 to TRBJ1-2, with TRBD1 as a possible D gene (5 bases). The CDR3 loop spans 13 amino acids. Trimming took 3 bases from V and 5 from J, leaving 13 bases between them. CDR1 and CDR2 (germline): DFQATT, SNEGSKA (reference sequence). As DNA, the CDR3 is TGCAGTGCTAGGGAGTCCGGGGCGTATGGCTACACCTTC. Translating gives CSARESGAYGYTF.

CDR3 in DNA: TGTGCCAGCAGTTTATCGCCGCTGGGGGATTCGGATCAGCCCCAGCATTTT. Translated: CASSLSPLGDSDQPQHF. This chain connects TRBV27 to TRBJ1-5; TRBD1 might be the D (5 bases). The CDR3 consists of 17 residues. Trimming shortened V by 0 bases and J by 5 bases, and 17 bases separated the two germline ends. Germline V gene lookup returns CDR1 MNHEY and CDR2 SMNVEV (reference sequence).

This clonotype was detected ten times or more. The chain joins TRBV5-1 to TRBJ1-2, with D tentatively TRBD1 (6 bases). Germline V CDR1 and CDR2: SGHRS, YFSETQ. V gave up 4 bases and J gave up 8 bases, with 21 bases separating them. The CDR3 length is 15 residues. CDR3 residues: CASSPGTPRTMGYTF. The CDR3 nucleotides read TGCGCCAGCAGCCCAGGGACACCACGAACTATGGGCTACACCTTC.

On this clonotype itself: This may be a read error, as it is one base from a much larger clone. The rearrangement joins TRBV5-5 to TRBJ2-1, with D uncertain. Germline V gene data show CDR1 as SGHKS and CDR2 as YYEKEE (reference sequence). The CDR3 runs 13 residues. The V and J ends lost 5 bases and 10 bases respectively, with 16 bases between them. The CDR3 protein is CASRPTVPTEQFF. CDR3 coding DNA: TGTGCCAGCAGACCAACTGTCCCGACGGAGCAGTTCTTC.

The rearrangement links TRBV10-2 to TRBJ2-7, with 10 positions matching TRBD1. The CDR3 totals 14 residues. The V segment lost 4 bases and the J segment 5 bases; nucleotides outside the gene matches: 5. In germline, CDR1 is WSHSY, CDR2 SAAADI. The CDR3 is CASSGGTGADEQYF. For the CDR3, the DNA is TGCGCCAGCAGTGGGGGGACAGGGGCGGACGAGCAGTACTTC.